The rows below give T cell receptor beta chains drawn from one sample of a study of T cell responses to AZD1222 COVID-19 vaccine. Sequencing was performed with immunoSEQ multiplex PCR; in TCRdb, only in-frame clones are kept and a portion is missing. In the table there are about 170,000 clones, 90% of which are singletons. The starting material was peripheral blood, obtained on day 0 of AZD1222 vaccination. These receptors were collected from an adult in good health. CDR3s include the opening cysteine and the closing phenylalanine or tryptophan. D genes are given only for firm matches. Rows may omit the clone size; those that give it use once, few, many or a size class.

d_call	clone_size	v_call	cdr3_length	j_call	cdr3_aa	cdr3_nt
TRBD1	.	TRBV2	14	TRBJ1-1	CASVPGGPRTEAFF	TGTGCCAGCGTGCCAGGGGGCCCGAGAACTGAAGCTTTCTTT
.	.	TRBV5-5	15	TRBJ2-7	CASSLEELSSYEQYF	TGTGCCAGCAGTTTGGAAGAACTGAGCTCCTACGAGCAGTACTTC
.	.	TRBV20-1	11	TRBJ1-6	CTSRTPLFLHF	TGCACTTCCAGGACGCCCCTCTTCCTCCACTTT
TRBD1	.	TRBV5-5	18	TRBJ2-7	CASSLDPTGGPPPYEQYF	TGTGCCAGCAGCTTGGACCCGACAGGGGGCCCTCCCCCCTACGAGCAGTACTTC
TRBD1	.	TRBV6-2/TRBV6-3	16	TRBJ2-7	CASSYPGQGARYEQYF	TGTGCCAGCAGTTACCCCGGACAGGGGGCAAGGTACGAGCAGTACTTC
.	.	TRBV27	16	TRBJ1-2	CASSRGTLPPNYGYTF	TGTGCCAGCAGTCGCGGGACACTACCACCCAACTATGGCTACACCTTC
TRBD1	once	TRBV5-1	14	TRBJ2-2	CASSGDRNTGELFF	TGCGCCAGCAGCGGGGACAGAAACACCGGGGAGCTGTTTTTT
.	once	TRBV7-9	15	TRBJ1-6	CASSLGGLSVPPLHF	TGTGCCAGCAGCTTAGGAGGGCTCTCCGTCCCACCCCTCCACTTT
TRBD1	few	TRBV5-1	14	TRBJ1-1	CASSWGTANTEAFF	TGCGCCAGCAGCTGGGGGACAGCAAACACTGAAGCTTTCTTT
.	.	TRBV6-5	13	TRBJ1-1	CASTKGGGTEAFF	TGTGCCAGCACCAAGGGGGGGGGCACTGAAGCTTTCTTT
.	.	TRBV5-1	17	TRBJ1-6	CASSLSQRSSYNSPLHF	TGCGCCAGCAGCTTGAGTCAGAGGAGCTCCTATAATTCACCCCTCCACTTT
.	once	TRBV7-8	15	TRBJ1-2	CASSLSSVPEGGYTF	TGTGCCAGCAGCTTATCAAGTGTCCCTGAAGGAGGCTACACCTTC
TRBD1	.	TRBV13	17	TRBJ2-2	CASSPDTDRGHGGELFF	TGTGCCAGCAGCCCCGACACTGACAGGGGTCATGGCGGGGAGCTGTTTTTT
.	once	TRBV6-1	14	TRBJ1-5	CASSEWGFEQPQHF	TGTGCCAGCAGTGAATGGGGGTTTGAACAGCCCCAGCATTTT
.	.	TRBV6-6	11	TRBJ1-1	CASSPRDEAFF	TGTGCCAGCAGCCCAAGGGATGAAGCTTTCTTT
.	few	TRBV28	12	TRBJ1-1	CASSSVNTEAFF	TGTGCCAGCAGTTCGGTGAACACTGAAGCTTTCTTT